One sample yielded the 15 T cell receptor beta chains listed below, sequenced in a study of shared clonotypes between healthy human individuals. Only in-frame clones appear in the TCRdb table, and some are missing; sequencing was by immunoSEQ multiplex PCR. The sample yields under 1,100,000 clones, roughly 70% seen once. The sequenced sample was memory CD4+ T cells sorted from blood. Sample subset: CD45RA-negative fraction. These receptors came from a man younger than 35 in good health.

The genes are TRBV5-5 and TRBJ2-4, with TRBD2 identical over 7 bases. Losses at the gene ends were 0 bases for V and 0 bases for J; bases not matched to a gene: 6. From germline, CDR1 is SGHKS and CDR2 YYEKEE (reference sequence). This CDR3 has 17 residues. The DNA for the CDR3 is TGTGCCAGCAGCTTGGCCGGGGAGGGACTAGCCAAAAACATTCAGTACTTC. This encodes CASSLAGEGLAKNIQYF.

This clone came up a few times. The V and J genes are TRBV5-1 and TRBJ2-2, with TRBD1 matching 12 bases. Germline CDR1 SGHRS, CDR2 YFSETQ. Germline trimming cut 0 bases from V and 1 base from J; bases unmatched to any gene: 4. CDR3 size: 18 residues. DNA for the CDR3: TGCGCCAGCAGCTTGGAGGGGACAGGGGGCGTGAACACCGGGGAGCTGTTTTTT. It translates to CASSLEGTGGVNTGELFF.

J is TRBJ2-7 and V is TRBV10-3; 13 nucleotides match TRBD2. Unmatched junction bases numbered 3, after V lost 3 bases and J lost 7 bases. Germline assignment: CDR1 ENHRY and CDR2 SYGVKD. This CDR3 is 14 amino acids long. The CDR3 loop is CAISDGLAGEEQYF. The CDR3 bases are TGTGCCATCAGTGATGGACTAGCGGGAGAGGAGCAGTACTTC.

This clone was counted only a few times. DNA of the CDR3: TGTGCCAGCAGCCAGGCCCGGGACAGGGGGCGAGAGACCCAGTACTTC. The encoded protein is CASSQARDRGRETQYF. The chain combines TRBV7-9 with TRBJ2-5; 12 positions match TRBD1. V lost 5 bases, J lost 4 bases, and 8 bases stayed unmatched. The CDR3 contains 16 residues. Germline CDR1 and CDR2: SEHNR and FQNEAQ (reference sequence).

The gene calls are TRBV11-3 and TRBJ2-2; D is unclear. Germline V gene data show CDR1 as SGHNT and CDR2 as YENEEA. Trimming pared 3 bases from V and 2 bases from J, leaving 13 bases between. This CDR3 is 16 amino acids long. The CDR3: CASSFVGTPNTGELFF. The CDR3 DNA sequence: TGTGCCAGCAGCTTCGTGGGCACACCTAACACCGGGGAGCTGTTTTTT.

Details on this clone: The sample has other DNA sequences that encode this CDR3 too. J is TRBJ2-5 and V is TRBV11-2, with a tentative D call TRBD1 (5 bases). The germline gives CDR1 SGHAT, CDR2 FQNNGV. Trimming left V 2 bases short and J 4 bases short, with 5 bases between. The CDR3 sequence is 12 residues long. The CDR3 DNA reads as TGTGCCAGCAGCTTAAGGGGAGAGACCCAGTACTTC. Translating it yields CASSLRGETQYF. The entire variable domain, with the rest obtained from reference TRBV11-2 and TRBJ2-5, is as follows: EAGVAQSPRYKIIEKRQSVAFWCNPISGHATLYWYQQILGQGPKLLIQFQNNGVVDDSQLPKDRFSAERLKGVDSTLKIQPAKLEDSAVYLCASSLRGETQYFGPGTRLLVL.

This sequence joins TRBV7-2 and TRBJ2-3; the D gene is possibly TRBD1 (6 bases). The CDR3 is 14 amino acids. CDR1 is SGHTA and CDR2 is FQGNSA in the germline V gene. Trimming pared 8 bases from V and 3 bases from J, leaving 15 bases between. The CDR3 sequence is CASAPDRTTDTQYF. The CDR3 nucleotides read TGTGCCAGCGCTCCAGACAGGACAACAGATACGCAGTATTTT.

Concerning this clone: The same CDR3 is also encoded by other DNA sequences in this sample. The gene calls are TRBV5-1 and TRBJ2-1; the D gene is possibly TRBD1 (5 bases). CDR1 is SGHRS and CDR2 is YFSETQ in the germline V gene. The CDR3 length is 14 residues. Trimming took 0 bases from V and 7 from J, leaving 11 bases between them. The CDR3 region has the DNA TGCGCCAGCAGCTTGGAGGGGCGTGGGAATGAGCAGTTCTTC. Protein sequence: CASSLEGRGNEQFF.

V and J are TRBV19 and TRBJ1-5; 9 positions match TRBD1. V shed 6 bases, J shed 4 bases, and the junction held 4 bases outside the gene matches. CDR1 and CDR2 from the germline V gene are LNHDA and SQIVND (reference sequence). This CDR3 comprises 14 residues. CDR3 sequence reads: CASRHRGPNQPQHF. CDR3 sequence (DNA): TGTGCCAGTAGGCACAGGGGGCCTAATCAGCCCCAGCATTTT.

This chain joins TRBV7-3 and TRBJ1-2, with D unresolved. V lost 7 bases to trimming and J lost 8 bases, with 2 bases between them. This CDR3 spans 8 amino acids. The germline V gene encodes CDR1 SGHTA and CDR2 FQGTGA. CDR3 region: CASKGYTF. The CDR3 nucleotides are TGTGCCAGCAAAGGCTACACCTTC.

This clone was detected once. CDR3 sequence: CASSRRDSSGNTIYF. CDR3 bases: TGTGCCAGCAGCCGCCGGGACAGCTCTGGAAACACCATATATTTT. The chain uses TRBV28 and TRBJ1-3, with TRBD1 matching 7 bases. V was clipped by 6 bases and J by 0 bases; unmatched bases: 5. This CDR3 spans 15 amino acids. Germline V gives CDR1 MDHEN, CDR2 SYDVKM.

The rearrangement links TRBV6-5 to TRBJ2-7; D could derive from TRBD1 or TRBD2 (5 bases each). This CDR3 is built from 14 residues. Trimming cost V 5 bases and J 2 bases, with 13 bases left between them. Germline V gives CDR1 MNHEY, CDR2 SVGAGI. CDR3 sequence: CASSPGRGAYEQYF. CDR3 DNA sequence: TGTGCCAGCAGTCCCGGACGGGGCGCCTACGAGCAGTACTTC.

The chain couples TRBV11-2 to TRBJ2-5; 7 positions agree with TRBD1. CDR3 length: 12 amino acids. V gave up 6 bases and J gave up 5 bases; unmatched junction bases: 3. Per the germline V gene, CDR1 is SGHAT and CDR2 is FQNNGV. DNA of the CDR3: TGTGCCAGCAGTCCACAGGGGGAGACCCAGTACTTC. Translated: CASSPQGETQYF.

The DNA for the CDR3 is TGCGCCAGCAGCGCAGGGGCAACTAATGAAAAACTGTTTTTT. Translating gives CASSAGATNEKLFF. This rearrangement joins TRBV5-1 to TRBJ1-4, with D perhaps matching TRBD1 (6 bases). This CDR3 is 14 amino acids long. Germline loops: CDR1 SGHRS, CDR2 YFSETQ. Trimming stripped 4 bases from V and 0 bases from J, with 7 bases between.

The rearrangement links TRBV5-4 to TRBJ2-7; maybe TRBD1 (6 bases). The CDR3 sequence is 15 residues long. Trimming cost V 3 bases and J 0 bases, with 13 bases left between them. The germline CDR1 and CDR2 sequences are SGHNT and YYREEE (reference sequence). The CDR3 coding sequence is TGTGCCAGCAGCTCCGGACAGCTTATCTCCTACGAGCAGTACTTC. This encodes CASSSGQLISYEQYF.